This T cell receptor beta chain was sequenced for a study of human thymus T cells. Study conclusions and caveats: The authors found apparently biased V and J gene usage in thymic and blood repertoires. Related reports documented highly overlapping thymic repertoires among unrelated individuals.

Resections were taken during corrective heart surgery, and the thymus tissue came from these. The protocol was immunoSEQ multiplex PCR, while the TCRdb copy is restricted to in-frame clones and leaves out a portion. The table includes about 78,000 clones, 90% to 98% detected once. Details on this clone: What it recognizes is unknown.

The germline V gene encodes CDR1 SGHTS and CDR2 YDEGEE. The V end lost 4 bases, the J end lost 6 bases, and 8 bases lay between the germline ends. CDR3 length: 11 amino acids. The sequenced material came from thymus tissue. The chain employs TRBV5-8 and TRBJ2-7; possibly TRBD1 for D (5 bases). The TCR sequence derives from a boy younger than two with a congenital heart defect but otherwise immunologically healthy. The CDR3 bases are TGTGCCAGCAGCCTCAGGGCCGAGCAGTACTTC. It is translated as CASSLRAEQYF. Variable domain in full (rest from reference TRBV5-8 and TRBJ2-7): EAGVTQSPTHLIKTRGQQATLRCSPISGHTSVYWYQQALGLGLQFLLWYDEGEERNRGNFPPRFSGRQFPNYSSELNVNALELEDSALYLCASSLRAEQYFGPGTRLTVT.